A selection of T cell receptor beta chains follows, all from one sample in a study of cytomegalovirus exposure and HLA in healthy donors. Libraries were prepared by immunoSEQ multiplex PCR; TCRdb keeps only in-frame clonotypes and omits some of them. Across around 40,000 clones, the top ten clones capture 6.2% of the sample. The material sequenced was PBMCs. Source of these receptors: a man aged 25 to 45 in good health and CMV-seronegative. Each CDR3 is given with its conserved first and last residue. D genes are given only for firm matches.

DNA: TGTGCCACCAGCGGTGGGGCAGCGGGAGGAGGTATTCAGTACTTC
CDR3: CATSGGAAGGGIQYF
D: TRBD2
J: TRBJ2-4
V: TRBV15

DNA: TGTGCCAGCAGTTTATCGAGAGGGATCTATGGCTACACCTTC
CDR3: CASSLSRGIYGYTF
D: -
J: TRBJ1-2
V: TRBV27

DNA: TGCGCCAGCAGTTGGGATTGGGGCCTTTACGAGCAGTACTTC
CDR3: CASSWDWGLYEQYF
D: -
J: TRBJ2-7
V: TRBV4-1

DNA: TGTGCCAGCAGTTCCCGACAGGGTTTTACAGATACGCAGTATTTT
CDR3: CASSSRQGFTDTQYF
D: TRBD1
J: TRBJ2-3
V: TRBV6-5

DNA: TGCGCCAGCAGAGGGATGGGAGAGGAGACCCAGTACTTC
CDR3: CASRGMGEETQYF
D: -
J: TRBJ2-5
V: TRBV5-1

DNA: TGTGCCAGCAGCTTAGCAGGTTACGAGCAGTACTTC
CDR3: CASSLAGYEQYF
D: -
J: TRBJ2-7
V: TRBV13

DNA: TGTGCCAGCAGTCCGGACTTGTCCACAGATACGCAGTATTTT
CDR3: CASSPDLSTDTQYF
D: -
J: TRBJ2-3
V: TRBV27

DNA: TGTGCCTGGAAGTCGCCAGGTCTACTGTACGAGCAGTACTTC
CDR3: CAWKSPGLLYEQYF
D: -
J: TRBJ2-7
V: TRBV30

DNA: TGTGCCAGCAGATTGGGATCAACTGAAGATTTCTTT
CDR3: CASRLGSTEDFF
D: -
J: TRBJ1-1
V: TRBV5-4

DNA: TGTGCCAGCAGCTCCCCCGGTCACCAAGAGACCCAGTACTTC
CDR3: CASSSPGHQETQYF
D: -
J: TRBJ2-5
V: TRBV11-1

DNA: TGTGCCAGCAGGTTAGGCAGGAACACCGGGGAGCTGTTTTTT
CDR3: CASRLGRNTGELFF
D: -
J: TRBJ2-2
V: TRBV11-2

DNA: TGTGCCAGCAGTTACGGGACAGGGGTTCTTGGCGCTGAAGCTTTCTTT
CDR3: CASSYGTGVLGAEAFF
D: TRBD1
J: TRBJ1-1
V: TRBV6-5

DNA: TGTGCCAGCAGCTTATTCAGGGAAGCTAACTATGGCTACACCTTC
CDR3: CASSLFREANYGYTF
D: -
J: TRBJ1-2
V: TRBV5-4

DNA: TGCGCCAGCAGCTTAACGGTAGCCTACGAGCAGTACTTC
CDR3: CASSLTVAYEQYF
D: -
J: TRBJ2-7
V: TRBV5-1

DNA: TGCGCCAGCAGCTTTAGCGGGTATGGGAATGAGCAGTTCTTC
CDR3: CASSFSGYGNEQFF
D: TRBD2
J: TRBJ2-1
V: TRBV5-1

DNA: TGCGCCAGCAGCTTGGCAGGGGGCTCCTACGAGCAGTACTTC
CDR3: CASSLAGGSYEQYF
D: TRBD1
J: TRBJ2-7
V: TRBV5-1

DNA: TGTGCCAGCAGTTTAGGGACAAACTACGAGCAGTACTTC
CDR3: CASSLGTNYEQYF
D: -
J: TRBJ2-7
V: TRBV28